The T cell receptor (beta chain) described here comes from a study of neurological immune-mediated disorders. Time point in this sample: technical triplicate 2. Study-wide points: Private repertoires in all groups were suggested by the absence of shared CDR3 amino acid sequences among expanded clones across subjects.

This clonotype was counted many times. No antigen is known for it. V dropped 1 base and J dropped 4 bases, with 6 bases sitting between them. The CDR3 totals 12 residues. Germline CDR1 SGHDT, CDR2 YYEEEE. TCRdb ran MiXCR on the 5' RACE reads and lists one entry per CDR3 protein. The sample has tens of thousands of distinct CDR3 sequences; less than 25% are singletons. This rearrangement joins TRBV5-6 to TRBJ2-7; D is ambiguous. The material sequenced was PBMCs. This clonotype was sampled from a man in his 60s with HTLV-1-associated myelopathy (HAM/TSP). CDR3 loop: CASSLLGYEQYF. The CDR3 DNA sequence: TGTGCCAGCAGCTTGCTCGGGTACGAGCAGTACTTC.